Listed below are T cell receptor beta chains from one sample, sequenced in a study of T cell responses to AZD1222 COVID-19 vaccine. The data were produced by immunoSEQ multiplex PCR, yet TCRdb's version contains in-frame clones alone and is incomplete. The sample holds some 120,000 clones, 80% to 95% seen once. The sequencing here drew on peripheral blood, taken on day 0 of MenACWY control vaccination. The receptor source for this set is an adult in good health. Each CDR3 is given with its conserved first and last residue. The order of the fields is clone size, J gene, V gene, D gene, CDR3 length, CDR3 protein, CDR3 DNA. The D gene is left open where the match is weak. Only part of the rows carry a size: once, few, many, or a class if the clone is expanded.

clone_size: .
j_call: TRBJ1-2
v_call: TRBV7-2
d_call: TRBD1
cdr3_length: 15
cdr3_aa: CASSLRDSWNYGYTF
cdr3_nt: TGTGCCAGCAGCCTCCGGGACAGCTGGAACTATGGCTACACCTTC

clone_size: .
j_call: TRBJ1-6
v_call: TRBV3-1/TRBV3-2
d_call: .
cdr3_length: 15
cdr3_aa: CASSQGTENNSPLHF
cdr3_nt: TGTGCCAGCAGCCAAGGGACAGAAAATAATTCACCCCTCCACTTT

clone_size: .
j_call: TRBJ1-2
v_call: TRBV18
d_call: .
cdr3_length: 13
cdr3_aa: CASSLREGNGYTF
cdr3_nt: TGTGCCAGCTCCCTAAGAGAGGGAAATGGCTACACCTTC

clone_size: once
j_call: TRBJ1-2
v_call: TRBV10-1
d_call: .
cdr3_length: 12
cdr3_aa: CASSVRGCGYTF
cdr3_nt: TGCGCCAGCAGTGTGAGGGGATGTGGCTACACCTTC

clone_size: .
j_call: TRBJ2-1
v_call: TRBV30
d_call: TRBD2
cdr3_length: 15
cdr3_aa: CAWSVGLAGWDEQFF
cdr3_nt: TGTGCCTGGAGTGTAGGTCTAGCGGGCTGGGATGAGCAGTTCTTC

clone_size: .
j_call: TRBJ2-5
v_call: TRBV7-2
d_call: .
cdr3_length: 14
cdr3_aa: CASSRNSRQETQYF
cdr3_nt: TGTGCCAGCAGCCGCAACAGCAGGCAAGAGACCCAGTACTTC

clone_size: .
j_call: TRBJ1-1
v_call: TRBV21-1
d_call: .
cdr3_length: 18
cdr3_aa: CASSPPHRALRKNTEAFF
cdr3_nt: TGTGCCAGCAGCCCCCCGCACAGGGCTCTGAGAAAGAACACTGAAGCTTTCTTT

clone_size: few
j_call: TRBJ2-2
v_call: TRBV20-1
d_call: .
cdr3_length: 13
cdr3_aa: CSASLLNTGELFF
cdr3_nt: TGCAGTGCTAGTTTGCTGAACACCGGGGAGCTGTTTTTT

clone_size: once
j_call: TRBJ1-2
v_call: TRBV6-5
d_call: .
cdr3_length: 14
cdr3_aa: CASSRLQGLGGYTF
cdr3_nt: TGTGCCAGCAGTCGACTACAGGGTTTAGGTGGCTACACCTTC

clone_size: .
j_call: TRBJ2-5
v_call: TRBV29-1
d_call: .
cdr3_length: 13
cdr3_aa: CSVDYRAPETQYF
cdr3_nt: TGCAGCGTTGACTACAGGGCCCCAGAGACCCAGTACTTC

clone_size: .
j_call: TRBJ2-7
v_call: TRBV7-2
d_call: TRBD2
cdr3_length: 15
cdr3_aa: CASSRTSGGPYEQYF
cdr3_nt: TGTGCCAGCAGCCGGACTAGCGGGGGACCCTACGAGCAGTACTTC

clone_size: .
j_call: TRBJ2-3
v_call: TRBV7-7
d_call: TRBD2
cdr3_length: 16
cdr3_aa: CASSQGLAGSTDTQYF
cdr3_nt: TGTGCCAGCAGCCAGGGACTAGCGGGTAGCACAGATACGCAGTATTTT

clone_size: .
j_call: TRBJ1-2
v_call: TRBV12-3/TRBV12-4
d_call: .
cdr3_length: 12
cdr3_aa: CASSMTGYGYTF
cdr3_nt: TGTGCCAGCAGTATGACAGGATATGGCTACACCTTC

clone_size: .
j_call: TRBJ1-2
v_call: TRBV25-1
d_call: TRBD1
cdr3_length: 12
cdr3_aa: CASRTGEGGYTF
cdr3_nt: TGTGCCAGCAGAACAGGGGAGGGGGGCTACACCTTC

clone_size: .
j_call: TRBJ2-5
v_call: TRBV11-1
d_call: .
cdr3_length: 13
cdr3_aa: CASGRGRQETQYF
cdr3_nt: TGTGCCAGCGGGCGGGGCCGCCAGGAGACCCAGTACTTC

clone_size: .
j_call: TRBJ2-3
v_call: TRBV9
d_call: .
cdr3_length: 14
cdr3_aa: CASSPRADRDTQYF
cdr3_nt: TGTGCCAGCAGCCCGCGGGCAGACAGAGATACGCAGTATTTT

clone_size: .
j_call: TRBJ2-4
v_call: TRBV5-1
d_call: TRBD2
cdr3_length: 16
cdr3_aa: CASSLAGGSTKNIQYF
cdr3_nt: TGCGCCAGCAGCTTGGCGGGGGGGTCAACCAAAAACATTCAGTACTTC

clone_size: once
j_call: TRBJ1-2
v_call: TRBV29-1
d_call: TRBD1
cdr3_length: 15
cdr3_aa: CSVDPTGNEFYGYTF
cdr3_nt: TGCAGCGTTGACCCGACAGGGAACGAGTTCTATGGCTACACCTTC

clone_size: .
j_call: TRBJ2-1
v_call: TRBV12-3/TRBV12-4
d_call: .
cdr3_length: 12
cdr3_aa: CASSGNYNEQFF
cdr3_nt: TGTGCCAGCAGCGGGAACTACAATGAGCAGTTCTTC

clone_size: .
j_call: TRBJ2-1
v_call: TRBV14
d_call: .
cdr3_length: 14
cdr3_aa: CASSQGGGGYEQFF
cdr3_nt: TGTGCCAGCAGCCAAGGCGGGGGCGGTTATGAGCAGTTCTTC

clone_size: .
j_call: TRBJ2-7
v_call: TRBV5-6
d_call: TRBD1
cdr3_length: 16
cdr3_aa: CASSLAGGTGGHEQYF
cdr3_nt: TGTGCCAGCAGCTTGGCGGGCGGGACAGGGGGCCACGAGCAGTACTTC

clone_size: .
j_call: TRBJ2-1
v_call: TRBV15
d_call: TRBD2
cdr3_length: 16
cdr3_aa: CATSRDALAGYNEQFF
cdr3_nt: TGTGCCACCAGCAGAGATGCACTAGCGGGATACAATGAGCAGTTCTTC

clone_size: .
j_call: TRBJ2-1
v_call: TRBV5-4
d_call: .
cdr3_length: 14
cdr3_aa: CASSLLGGYNEQFF
cdr3_nt: TGTGCCAGCAGCTTGCTGGGAGGCTACAATGAGCAGTTCTTC

clone_size: .
j_call: TRBJ2-2
v_call: TRBV6-2/TRBV6-3
d_call: .
cdr3_length: 13
cdr3_aa: CASSYPNTGELFF
cdr3_nt: TGTGCCAGCAGTTACCCGAACACCGGGGAGCTGTTTTTT

clone_size: .
j_call: TRBJ1-2
v_call: TRBV28
d_call: .
cdr3_length: 14
cdr3_aa: CASSFRVPNYGYTF
cdr3_nt: TGTGCCAGCAGTTTTAGGGTGCCTAACTATGGCTACACCTTC

clone_size: .
j_call: TRBJ2-4
v_call: TRBV30
d_call: TRBD2
cdr3_length: 13
cdr3_aa: CAWNPLGGDIQYF
cdr3_nt: TGTGCCTGGAATCCCCTCGGGGGGGACATTCAGTACTTC

clone_size: .
j_call: TRBJ1-5
v_call: TRBV4-1
d_call: .
cdr3_length: 19
cdr3_aa: CASSPGVEDTGSSNQPQHF
cdr3_nt: TGCGCCAGCAGCCCAGGAGTGGAGGACACCGGGTCGAGCAATCAGCCCCAGCATTTT

clone_size: .
j_call: TRBJ2-7
v_call: TRBV4-1
d_call: TRBD2
cdr3_length: 17
cdr3_aa: CASSQEGTSGRAGEQYF
cdr3_nt: TGCGCCAGCAGCCAAGAGGGGACTAGCGGGAGGGCCGGAGAGCAGTACTTC

clone_size: .
j_call: TRBJ1-4
v_call: TRBV18
d_call: TRBD1
cdr3_length: 14
cdr3_aa: CASSPSRTGEKLFF
cdr3_nt: TGTGCCAGCTCACCTTCACGGACAGGGGAAAAACTGTTTTTT

clone_size: .
j_call: TRBJ1-2
v_call: TRBV5-8
d_call: .
cdr3_length: 14
cdr3_aa: CASSPGQLAYGYTF
cdr3_nt: TGTGCCAGCAGCCCAGGACAGTTAGCCTATGGCTACACCTTC

clone_size: .
j_call: TRBJ1-3
v_call: TRBV30
d_call: TRBD1
cdr3_length: 14
cdr3_aa: CAWSTGGSGNTIYF
cdr3_nt: TGTGCCTGGAGTACAGGGGGCTCTGGAAACACCATATATTTT

clone_size: .
j_call: TRBJ1-4
v_call: TRBV6-5
d_call: TRBD1
cdr3_length: 15
cdr3_aa: CASSQLRQGGEKLFF
cdr3_nt: TGTGCCAGCAGTCAACTACGACAGGGGGGTGAAAAACTGTTTTTT

clone_size: .
j_call: TRBJ2-5
v_call: TRBV2
d_call: .
cdr3_length: 16
cdr3_aa: CASSEPYKGPQETQYF
cdr3_nt: TGTGCCAGCAGTGAACCCTACAAGGGCCCCCAAGAGACCCAGTACTTC

clone_size: .
j_call: TRBJ2-7
v_call: TRBV3-1/TRBV3-2
d_call: .
cdr3_length: 15
cdr3_aa: CASSQGLSGDYEQYF
cdr3_nt: TGTGCCAGCAGCCAAGGTCTGTCAGGGGACTACGAGCAGTACTTC

clone_size: .
j_call: TRBJ1-5
v_call: TRBV6-2/TRBV6-3
d_call: .
cdr3_length: 14
cdr3_aa: CASSYPEGDQPQHF
cdr3_nt: TGTGCCAGCAGTTACCCAGAGGGGGATCAGCCCCAGCATTTT

clone_size: .
j_call: TRBJ1-2
v_call: TRBV7-2
d_call: .
cdr3_length: 13
cdr3_aa: CASSIRTDYGYTF
cdr3_nt: TGTGCCAGCAGCATACGGACAGATTATGGCTACACCTTC

clone_size: .
j_call: TRBJ1-1
v_call: TRBV9
d_call: TRBD1
cdr3_length: 14
cdr3_aa: CASSSRTGGTEAFF
cdr3_nt: TGTGCCAGCAGCTCACGGACAGGAGGGACTGAAGCTTTCTTT

clone_size: .
j_call: TRBJ1-3
v_call: TRBV29-1
d_call: .
cdr3_length: 13
cdr3_aa: CSVEVEGSYTIYF
cdr3_nt: TGCAGCGTTGAAGTAGAGGGCAGTTACACCATATATTTT

clone_size: .
j_call: TRBJ1-5
v_call: TRBV3-1/TRBV3-2
d_call: .
cdr3_length: 15
cdr3_aa: CASSQGTASNQPQHF
cdr3_nt: TGTGCCAGCAGCCAAGGGACAGCAAGCAATCAGCCCCAGCATTTT

clone_size: .
j_call: TRBJ1-1
v_call: TRBV12-3/TRBV12-4
d_call: .
cdr3_length: 13
cdr3_aa: CASSLGRNTEAFF
cdr3_nt: TGTGCCAGCAGTTTAGGCAGGAACACTGAAGCTTTCTTT

clone_size: .
j_call: TRBJ1-2
v_call: TRBV7-9
d_call: .
cdr3_length: 11
cdr3_aa: CASSSIYGYTF
cdr3_nt: TGTGCCAGCAGCTCGATTTATGGCTACACCTTC

clone_size: .
j_call: TRBJ1-1
v_call: TRBV9
d_call: .
cdr3_length: 14
cdr3_aa: CASSVGGFGTEAFF
cdr3_nt: TGTGCCAGCAGCGTAGGAGGGTTTGGAACTGAAGCTTTCTTT

clone_size: once
j_call: TRBJ1-5
v_call: TRBV3-1/TRBV3-2
d_call: .
cdr3_length: 13
cdr3_aa: CASSQEREVPQHF
cdr3_nt: TGTGCCAGCAGCCAAGAGCGGGAGGTTCCCCAGCATTTT

clone_size: .
j_call: TRBJ1-2
v_call: TRBV2
d_call: .
cdr3_length: 15
cdr3_aa: CASSVGQKLDYGYTF
cdr3_nt: TGTGCCAGCAGTGTTGGCCAGAAACTGGACTATGGCTACACCTTC

clone_size: .
j_call: TRBJ1-5
v_call: TRBV19
d_call: .
cdr3_length: 14
cdr3_aa: CASRVQVGNQPQHF
cdr3_nt: TGTGCCAGTAGGGTACAGGTTGGGAATCAGCCCCAGCATTTT